This T cell receptor (beta chain) stems from a study of Ad26.COV2.S vaccination and SARS-CoV-2 variants. Study overall: By the intramuscular route, Ad26.COV2.S was given once, or twice 56 days apart.

Sequenced by immunoSEQ multiplex PCR; TCRdb stores in-frame clones only, minus some. The sample consists of about 440,000 clones, around 90% of them appearing once. V shed 2 bases and J shed 1 base, with 12 bases lying between them. This CDR3 is 15 amino acids long. Germline V CDR1 and CDR2: SGHRS, YFSETQ. Treatment given: about 20 received Ad26.COV2.S at low or high dose, single or two shots; a few received placebo; per-sample allocation not given. Collection of the samples took place on day 63 after the first injection of vaccine or placebo. An Ad26 vector carrying the Wuhan-strain SARS-CoV-2 spike served as the vaccine. Of note for this clone: Its matching antigen is unknown.

Study-wide findings and caveats: Researchers cautioned that TCR breadth and depth analyses may have underestimated total T cell responses. Ad26.COV2.S recipients had broader spike-specific TCRs (P = 0.0014).

The V and J genes are TRBV5-1 and TRBJ2-5; D is possibly TRBD1 or TRBD2 (6 bases each). This sample comprised peripheral blood, obtained in a trial of Ad26.COV2.S vaccine versus placebo. This receptor was identified in a person between 18 and 60 years old who received the Ad26.COV2.S COVID-19 vaccine or a placebo. CDR3 loop: CASSLTGARQETQYF. The CDR3 nucleotides read TGCGCCAGCAGCTTAACGGGGGCCCGCCAAGAGACCCAGTACTTC.